This TCR beta chain was obtained from a study of CD8+CD57+ T cells in acquired aplastic anemia. Study information: Mean yield of DNA from sorted CD4+ and CD8+ cells was roughly 3.2 ug. Regarding the study as a whole: Comparison of patients with controls identified about 27 shared CD8+ CDR3 sequences.

The sequenced patients had an expansion of CD8+CD57+ cells seen by flow cytometry. Each patient had severe acquired aplastic anemia. Blood sampling was performed on the patients, and none of them had received therapy by then. This clonotype was observed a handful of times. Its target is not known. The TCR beta profiling, which covered VDJ combination and CDR3 sequence, was carried out using genomic DNA as the template. TCRdb processed the reads anew with MiXCR; each CDR3 protein has one entry. This sample yields under 500,000 distinct CDR3 sequences, of which about a third are seen a single time; around 0.82% belongs to the top ten. CDR3 length equals 15 residues. With 5 bases removed from V and 5 bases from J, the gap between germline ends came to 16 bases. Per the germline V gene, CDR1 is SEHNR and CDR2 is FQNEAQ (reference sequence).

V gene TRBV7-9 combines with J gene TRBJ2-1, with a possible D match to TRBD2 (5 bases). The sequenced sample consisted of sorted CD4+, CD8+, or CD8+CD57+ T cells (not recorded which) from PBMCs. This sequence was found in a human donor with aplastic anemia. The CDR3 DNA follows: TGTGCCAGCAGCATTTTCGGGGATCGGCACAATGAGCAGTTCTTC. Translating it yields CASSIFGDRHNEQFF.